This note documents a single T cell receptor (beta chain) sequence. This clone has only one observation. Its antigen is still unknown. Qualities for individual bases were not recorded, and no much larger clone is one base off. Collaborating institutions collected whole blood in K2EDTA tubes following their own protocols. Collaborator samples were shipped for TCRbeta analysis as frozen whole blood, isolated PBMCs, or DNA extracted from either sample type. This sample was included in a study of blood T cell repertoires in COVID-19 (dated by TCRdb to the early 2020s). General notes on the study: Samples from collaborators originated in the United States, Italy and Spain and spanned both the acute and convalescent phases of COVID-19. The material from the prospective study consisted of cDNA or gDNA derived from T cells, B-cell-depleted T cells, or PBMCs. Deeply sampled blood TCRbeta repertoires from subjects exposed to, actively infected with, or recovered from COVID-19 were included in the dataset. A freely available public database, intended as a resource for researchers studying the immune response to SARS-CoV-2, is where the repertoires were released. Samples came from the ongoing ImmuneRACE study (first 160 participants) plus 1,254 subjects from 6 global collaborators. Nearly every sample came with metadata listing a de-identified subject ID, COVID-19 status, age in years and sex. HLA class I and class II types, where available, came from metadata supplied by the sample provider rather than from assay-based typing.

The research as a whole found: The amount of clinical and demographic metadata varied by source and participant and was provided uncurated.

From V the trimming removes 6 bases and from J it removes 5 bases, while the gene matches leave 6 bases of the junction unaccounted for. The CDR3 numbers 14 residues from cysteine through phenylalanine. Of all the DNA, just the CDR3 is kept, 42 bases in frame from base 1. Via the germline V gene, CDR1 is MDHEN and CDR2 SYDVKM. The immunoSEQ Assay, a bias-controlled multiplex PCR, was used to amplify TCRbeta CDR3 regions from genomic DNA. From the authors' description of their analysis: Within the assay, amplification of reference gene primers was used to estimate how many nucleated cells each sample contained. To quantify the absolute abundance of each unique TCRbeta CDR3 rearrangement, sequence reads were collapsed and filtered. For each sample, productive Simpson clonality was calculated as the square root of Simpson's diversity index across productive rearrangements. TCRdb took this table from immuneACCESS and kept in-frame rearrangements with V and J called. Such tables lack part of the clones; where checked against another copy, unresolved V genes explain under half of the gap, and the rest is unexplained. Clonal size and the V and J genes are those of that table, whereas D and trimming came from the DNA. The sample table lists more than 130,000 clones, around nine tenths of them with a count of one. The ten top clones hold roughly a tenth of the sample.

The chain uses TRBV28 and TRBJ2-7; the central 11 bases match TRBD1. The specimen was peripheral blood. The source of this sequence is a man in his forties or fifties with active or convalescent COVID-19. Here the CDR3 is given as CASRVGQGANEQYF. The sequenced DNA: TGTGCCAGCAGGGTCGGACAGGGGGCGAACGAGCAGTACTTC.